Shown below are 3 T cell receptor beta chains from a single sample sequenced in a study of human T cells and chemical hapten exposure. Described time point: patch test 3, about 24 weeks after DPC sensitization. Treatment in this sample: therapeutic diphenylcyclopropenone sensitization with weekly scalp DPC. TCRdb passed the RACE reads through MiXCR, listing each CDR3 protein once. This sample has more than 95,000 distinct CDR3 sequences, with under 35% found just once. The sample consisted of whole blood, taken in connection with sensitization to the hapten diphenylcyclopropenone (DPC). The source of these receptors is a man aged 35-49 years with alopecia areata. Some clones in this sample may be carry-over from other donors' samples.

The genes are TRBV7-6 and TRBJ1-5; D is ambiguous. CDR3 length: 16 amino acids. CDR1 and CDR2 from the germline V gene are SGHVS and FNYEAQ. Trimming removed 5 bases from V and 3 bases from J, with 17 bases in between. The CDR3 nucleotides are TGTGCCAGCAGCCTGGGGAGAGGCCCGGTCAATCAGCCCCAGCATTTT. It specifies CASSLGRGPVNQPQHF. Filled out from reference TRBV7-6 and TRBJ1-5, the complete variable domain reads GAGVSQSPRYKVTKRGQDVALRCDPISGHVSLYWYRQALGQGPEFLTYFNYEAQQDKSGLPNDRFSAERPEGSISTLTIQRTEQRDSAMYRCASSLGRGPVNQPQHFGDGTRLSIL.

In the case of this clonotype: One junction end disagrees with the germline gene, perhaps due to a read error. The chain combines TRBV7-9 with TRBJ2-3; D is unclear. This CDR3 spans 15 amino acids. CDR1 SEHNR and CDR2 FQNEAQ come from the germline V gene (reference sequence). The CDR3 loop reads CASTLGDSRTDTQYF. In DNA form, the CDR3 reads TGTGCCAGCACCTTAGGCGACTCGCGCACAGATACGCAGTATTTT.

The V and J genes are TRBV7-8 and TRBJ2-5; D perhaps matches TRBD2 (6 bases). The germline V gene has CDR1 SGHVS and CDR2 FQNEAQ. This CDR3 is built from 13 residues. V was cut by 4 bases and J by 5 bases, with 11 bases left in between. The CDR3 is CASSSTAGETQYF. The CDR3, as DNA: TGTGCCAGCAGCTCGACCGCGGGGGAGACCCAGTACTTC. The full variable domain, in which reference TRBV7-8 and TRBJ2-5 provide the parts outside the CDR3, is GAGVSQSPRYKVAKRGQDVALRCDPISGHVSLFWYQQALGQGPEFLTYFQNEAQLDKSGLPSDRFFAERPEGSVSTLKIQRTQQEDSAVYLCASSSTAGETQYFGPGTRLLVL.